The clone carrying this T cell receptor beta chain turned up a few times. Its specificity is unknown. The data originate from a study of T-cell memory formation after mild COVID-19. Overall study: Among the donors, TCR clusters were largely specific to each donor. Notes on the study in general: CD4+ clones that contracted lay mainly in CM and EM; CD8+ ones lay in EMRA. Day 15 to 85 contractors were CD4/CD8 balanced; later expanders leaned CD4+.

J was trimmed by 8 bases and V by 5 bases; bases with no gene match: 6. This CDR3 has 14 amino acids. From 5'RACE with constant-segment primers came TCR alpha and TCR beta cDNA libraries that carried sample barcodes and UMIs. MiXCR, run by TCRdb on the 5' RACE reads, gives a single entry per CDR3 protein. The sample has roughly 310,000 distinct CDR3 sequences; approximately 15% are singletons. Sequenced material: PBMCs or a T cell subset sorted from them (not recorded which). This TCR was recovered from a man younger than 30 who had mild COVID-19 (a few samples of this study predate the infection). Cell type and time point are not known. The gene calls are TRBV12-3 or TRBV12-4 and TRBJ1-6, with 7 bases fitting TRBD1. CDR3 residues: CASSHDRADSPLHF. DNA of the CDR3: TGTGCCAGCAGTCACGACAGGGCGGATTCACCCCTCCACTTT.